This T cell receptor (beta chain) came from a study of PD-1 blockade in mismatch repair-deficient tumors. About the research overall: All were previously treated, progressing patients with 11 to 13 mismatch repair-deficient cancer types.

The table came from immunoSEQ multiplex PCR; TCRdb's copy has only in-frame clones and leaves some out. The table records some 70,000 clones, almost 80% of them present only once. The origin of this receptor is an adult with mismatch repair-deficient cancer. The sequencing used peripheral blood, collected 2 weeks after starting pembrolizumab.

The CDR3 coding sequence is TGCAGCGTTGATCCTCGTGGAGACATTCAGTACTTC. Its translation is CSVDPRGDIQYF. The J gene is TRBJ2-4, the V gene TRBV29-1; D gene unclear. Germline assignment: CDR1 SQVTM and CDR2 ANQGSEA. The CDR3 is 12 amino acids. Trimming removed 3 bases from V and 8 bases from J, with 11 bases in between.